This T cell receptor beta chain was obtained from a study of cytomegalovirus exposure and HLA in healthy donors. General study results and limits: As a later analysis revealed, the rate of TCR association differed by HLA locus, with DRB1 most and HLA-C fewest. Researchers catalogued 150 or so TCR beta chains as cytomegalovirus-associated. A further, later analysis showed that HLA-associated TCR beta chains (compared with equally common others) were more clonally expanded.

The PCR made use of 60 Vbeta and 13 Jbeta primers. Some clones are missing from TCRdb's copy, which holds only in-frame ones; the method was immunoSEQ multiplex PCR. The table includes around 160,000 clones, roughly 77% detected once. Turning to this clone: Its antigen remains unknown.

What was sequenced was PBMCs. The clonotype originates from a middle-aged woman in good health and CMV-seropositive.

DNA of the CDR3: TGCGCCAGCAGCCAAGAAAGGACCCGGGGTTATAATTCACCCCTCCACTTT. Translating gives CASSQERTRGYNSPLHF. The chain employs TRBV4-3 and TRBJ1-6; D gene uncertain. Germline CDR1 is LGHNA and CDR2 is YSLEER. V lost 0 bases and J 4 bases, leaving 13 bases between the germline ends. The CDR3 runs 17 residues.